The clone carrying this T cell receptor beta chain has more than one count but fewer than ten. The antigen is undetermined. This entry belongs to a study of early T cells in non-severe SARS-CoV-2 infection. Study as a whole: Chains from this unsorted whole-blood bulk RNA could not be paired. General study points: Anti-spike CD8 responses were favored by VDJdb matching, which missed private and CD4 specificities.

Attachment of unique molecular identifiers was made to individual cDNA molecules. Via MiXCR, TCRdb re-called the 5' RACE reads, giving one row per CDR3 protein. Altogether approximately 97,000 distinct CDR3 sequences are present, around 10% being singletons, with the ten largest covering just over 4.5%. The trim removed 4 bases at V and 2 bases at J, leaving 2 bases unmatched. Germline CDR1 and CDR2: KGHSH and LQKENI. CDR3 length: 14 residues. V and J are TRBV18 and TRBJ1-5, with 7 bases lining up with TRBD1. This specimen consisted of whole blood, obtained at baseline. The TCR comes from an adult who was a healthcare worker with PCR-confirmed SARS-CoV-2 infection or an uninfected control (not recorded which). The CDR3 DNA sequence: TGTGCCAGCTCACACGGACAGGGCAATCAGCCCCAGCATTTT. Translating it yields CASSHGQGNQPQHF.